The sequence of this T cell receptor beta chain was determined in a study of blood T cell repertoires in COVID-19. Study in general: Some COVID-19 samples were acute and others convalescent; all came from the United States, Italy and Spain. The cDNA or gDNA used as material had been derived from T cells, B-cell-depleted T cells, or PBMCs.

This CDR3 region has 17 residues. After removal of 3 bases from V and 0 bases from J, the junction contained 7 bases not matched to a gene. Germline assignment: CDR1 KGHSH and CDR2 LQKENI. As handled by the study authors: From reference gene primer amplification, estimates of nucleated cell counts were derived. TCRdb's copy holds only in-frame clones and misses some; the assay was immunoSEQ multiplex PCR. For V, J and clone size, that table is used; D and trimming come from the DNA. This sample carries 150,000 to 200,000 clones, 82% of them seen once, and the ten largest clones take over 7.5%. This sequence joins TRBV18 and TRBJ1-2; 10 bases line up with TRBD1. This receptor was identified in a woman aged 70-85 years with acute or convalescent COVID-19. The sequencing sample was made of peripheral blood. CDR3 residues: CASSPRDRGVSNYGYTF. Here the CDR3 DNA reads TGTGCCAGCTCACCCCGGGACAGGGGTGTCTCTAACTATGGCTACACCTTC.